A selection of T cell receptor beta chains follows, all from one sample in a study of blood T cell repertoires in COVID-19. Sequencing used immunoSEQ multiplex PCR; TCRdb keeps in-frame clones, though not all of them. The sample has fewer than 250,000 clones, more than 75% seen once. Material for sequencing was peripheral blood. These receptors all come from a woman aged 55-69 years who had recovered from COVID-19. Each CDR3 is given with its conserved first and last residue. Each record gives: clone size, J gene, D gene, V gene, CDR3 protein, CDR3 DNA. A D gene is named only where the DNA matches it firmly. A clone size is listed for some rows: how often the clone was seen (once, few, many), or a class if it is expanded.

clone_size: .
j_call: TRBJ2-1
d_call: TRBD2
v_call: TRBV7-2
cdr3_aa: CASSPPPGGYNEQFF
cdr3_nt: TGTGCCAGCAGCCCACCCCCGGGGGGGTACAATGAGCAGTTCTTC

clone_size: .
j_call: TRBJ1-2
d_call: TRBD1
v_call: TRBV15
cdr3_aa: CATSRDLAGTGGRGYTF
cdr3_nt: TGTGCCACCAGCAGAGATCTGGCCGGGACAGGGGGCCGGGGCTACACCTTC

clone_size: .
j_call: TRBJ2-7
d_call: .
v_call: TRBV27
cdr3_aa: CASKPSLFYEQYF
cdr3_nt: TGTGCCAGCAAACCTAGTCTATTCTACGAGCAGTACTTC

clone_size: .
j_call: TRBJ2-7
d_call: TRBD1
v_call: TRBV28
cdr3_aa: CASSSTGYYEQYF
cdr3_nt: TGTGCCAGCAGTTCGACAGGGTACTACGAGCAGTACTTC

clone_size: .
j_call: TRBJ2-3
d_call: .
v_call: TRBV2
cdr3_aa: CASGLGEISTDTQYF
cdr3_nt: TGTGCCAGCGGTTTAGGGGAAATCAGCACAGATACGCAGTATTTT

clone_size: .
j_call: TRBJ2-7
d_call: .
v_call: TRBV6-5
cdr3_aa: CASSYGPSYEQYF
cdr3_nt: TGTGCCAGCAGTTACGGCCCCTCCTACGAGCAGTACTTC

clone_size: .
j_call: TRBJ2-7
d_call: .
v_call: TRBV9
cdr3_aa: CASSPPPGTYEQYF
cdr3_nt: TGTGCCAGCAGCCCCCCCCCGGGTACCTACGAGCAGTACTTC

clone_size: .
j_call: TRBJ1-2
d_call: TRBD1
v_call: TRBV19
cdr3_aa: CASSPRTGPRGYTF
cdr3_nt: TGTGCCAGTAGTCCCCGGACAGGGCCTCGTGGCTACACCTTC

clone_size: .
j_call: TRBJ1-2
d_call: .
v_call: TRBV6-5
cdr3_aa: CASVLTTGQYGYTF
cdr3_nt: TGTGCCAGCGTTTTAACCACAGGCCAATATGGCTACACCTTC

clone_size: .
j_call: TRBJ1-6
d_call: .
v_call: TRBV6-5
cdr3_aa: CASRWYRVDSPLHF
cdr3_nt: TGTGCCAGCAGGTGGTACAGGGTTGATTCACCCCTCCACTTT

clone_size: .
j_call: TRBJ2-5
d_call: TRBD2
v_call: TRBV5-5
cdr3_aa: CASSSLAGSQETQYF
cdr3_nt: TGTGCCAGCAGCAGTTTAGCGGGGTCCCAAGAGACCCAGTACTTC

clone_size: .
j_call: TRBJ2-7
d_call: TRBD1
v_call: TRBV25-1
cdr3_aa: CASRTSRSRQGAGEQYF
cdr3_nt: TGTGCCAGCCGTACCTCCAGGAGCCGACAGGGGGCTGGGGAGCAGTACTTC

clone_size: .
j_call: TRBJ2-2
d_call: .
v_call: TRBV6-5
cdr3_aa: CASTKTVNTGELFF
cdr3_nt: TGTGCCAGCACTAAGACAGTGAACACCGGGGAGCTGTTTTTT

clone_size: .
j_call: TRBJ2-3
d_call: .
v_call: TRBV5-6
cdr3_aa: CASSPGLTSTDTQYF
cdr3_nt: TGTGCCAGCAGCCCCGGGTTGACTAGCACAGATACGCAGTATTTT

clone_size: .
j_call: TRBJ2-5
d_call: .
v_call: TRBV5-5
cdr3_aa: CASSYRGTGRQETQYF
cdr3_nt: TGTGCCAGCAGCTATCGGGGGACGGGGAGGCAAGAGACCCAGTACTTC

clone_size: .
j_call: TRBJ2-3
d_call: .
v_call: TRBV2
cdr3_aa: CASSIREGAQYF
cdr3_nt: TGTGCCAGCAGTATCCGGGAAGGCGCGCAGTATTTT

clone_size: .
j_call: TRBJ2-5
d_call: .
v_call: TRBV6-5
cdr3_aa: CASSSGQPGGETQYF
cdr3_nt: TGTGCCAGCAGCTCGGGACAACCCGGGGGGGAGACCCAGTACTTC

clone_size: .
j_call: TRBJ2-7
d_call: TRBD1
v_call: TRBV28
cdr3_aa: CASSSVPGTGDYF
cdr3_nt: TGTGCCAGCAGTTCCGTCCCCGGGACAGGGGACTACTTC

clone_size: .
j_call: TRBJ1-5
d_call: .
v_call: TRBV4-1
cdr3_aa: CASSQEEVGQPQHF
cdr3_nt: TGCGCCAGCAGCCAAGAGGAGGTTGGTCAGCCCCAGCATTTT

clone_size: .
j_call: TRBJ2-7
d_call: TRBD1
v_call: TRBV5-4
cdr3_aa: CASSLAPGQFGLYEQYF
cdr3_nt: TGTGCCAGCAGCTTGGCACCGGGACAGTTTGGGCTATACGAGCAGTACTTC

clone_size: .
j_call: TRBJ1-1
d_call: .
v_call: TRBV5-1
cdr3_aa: CASSLARGEGTEAFF
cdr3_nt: TGCGCCAGCAGCTTGGCCAGGGGTGAGGGCACTGAAGCTTTCTTT

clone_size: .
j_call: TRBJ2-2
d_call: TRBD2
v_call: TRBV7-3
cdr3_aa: CASSSSAGGVTGELFF
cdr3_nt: TGTGCCAGCAGCTCCTCAGCGGGGGGTGTAACCGGGGAGCTGTTTTTT

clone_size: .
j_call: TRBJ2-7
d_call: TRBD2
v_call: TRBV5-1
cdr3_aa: CASSLSTSGGSYEQYF
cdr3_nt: TGCGCCAGCAGCCTCTCCACTAGCGGGGGGTCCTACGAGCAGTACTTC

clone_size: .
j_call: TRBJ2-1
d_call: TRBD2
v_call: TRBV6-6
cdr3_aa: CASSRQSGGHYNEQFF
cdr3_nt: TGTGCCAGCAGTCGACAAAGCGGGGGGCACTACAATGAGCAGTTCTTC

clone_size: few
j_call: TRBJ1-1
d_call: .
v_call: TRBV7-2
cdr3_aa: CASGGGPSWTEAFF
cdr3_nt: TGTGCGTCCGGGGGGGGACCAAGCTGGACTGAAGCTTTCTTT

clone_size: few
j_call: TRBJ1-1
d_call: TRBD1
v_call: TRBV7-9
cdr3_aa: CASSLTRGPQGNTEAFF
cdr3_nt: TGTGCCAGCAGCTTGACCAGGGGGCCCCAAGGTAACACTGAAGCTTTCTTT

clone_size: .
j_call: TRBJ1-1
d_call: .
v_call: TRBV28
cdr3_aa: CASRLQGGVNTEAFF
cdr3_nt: TGTGCCAGCAGGTTACAAGGGGGGGTGAACACTGAAGCTTTCTTT

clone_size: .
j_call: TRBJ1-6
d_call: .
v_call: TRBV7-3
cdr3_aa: CASSLQGNNSPLHF
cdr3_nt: TGTGCCAGCAGCTTGCAGGGGAATAATTCACCCCTCCACTTT

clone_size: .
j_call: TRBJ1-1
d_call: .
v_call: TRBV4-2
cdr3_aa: CASSQDRGAGTEAFF
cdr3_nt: TGTGCCAGCAGCCAAGATCGGGGGGCGGGCACTGAAGCTTTCTTT

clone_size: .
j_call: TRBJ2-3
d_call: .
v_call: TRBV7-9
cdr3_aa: CASRQRIGGHTDTQYF
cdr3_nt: TGTGCCAGCAGGCAACGGATAGGGGGACACACAGATACGCAGTATTTT

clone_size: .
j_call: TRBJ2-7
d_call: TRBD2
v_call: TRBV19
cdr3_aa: CASSRDYQAYEQYF
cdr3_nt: TGTGCCAGTAGTAGGGACTACCAAGCCTACGAGCAGTACTTC